These 8 T cell receptor beta chains share one sample of origin, sequenced in a study of T-cell reconstitution after alpha-beta-depleted transplantation in children listed by TCRdb under 2016. Libraries were prepared through PCR. The run used an Illumina HiSeq 2500. To normalize quantification of the TCRbeta repertoire, the TCR libraries were built with molecular barcoding that relied on unique molecular identifiers. The raw public data were reprocessed by TCRdb itself: fastp quality trimming at Q25, MiXCR clonotype calling, in-frame beta chains only. Rows are combined by CDR3 protein, so each entry shows the most common genes and DNA. For this sample there are roughly 190,000 distinct CDR3 sequences; more than 12% appear just once. The ten largest clones capture 13% of the sample. Source: PBMCs from the stem cell graft donor, taken from the stem cell graft. These TCRs come from a human donor who donated a stem cell graft to a child with acute lymphoblastic leukemia.

Turning to this clonotype: At one of its ends the junction is not consistent with the germline gene, which may arise from a read error. The chain recombines TRBV6-4 with TRBJ2-7, with D uncertain. The CDR3 is 11 residues long. Per germline, CDR1 MRHNA and CDR2 SNTAGT. The DNA for the CDR3 is TGTGCCAGCAGCGACTCGGCCGAGCAGTACTTC. The encoded protein is CASSDSAEQYF.

This chain uses TRBV6-5 with TRBJ2-7, with a possible D match to TRBD1 (6 bases). V lost 3 bases, J lost 0 bases, and 21 bases lay in between. CDR1 MNHEY and CDR2 SVGAGI come from the germline V gene. CDR3 size: 18 residues. The CDR3 DNA reads as TGTGCCAGCAGTTATGGGGGCGGTCGGGGTGCGAGCTCCTACGAGCAGTACTTC. As protein: CASSYGGGRGASSYEQYF.

This clonotype was counted many times. The chain carries TRBV12-3 or TRBV12-4 and TRBJ2-7, with D perhaps matching TRBD1 (6 bases). The CDR3 runs 14 residues. Trimming took off 6 bases at V and 0 bases at J, with 12 bases between the two ends. The CDR3 is CASRLSGHSYEQYF. CDR3 in DNA: TGTGCCAGCAGATTGTCGGGACACTCCTACGAGCAGTACTTC.

This clonotype occurred a few times. The chain uses TRBV7-9 and TRBJ1-1; D is possibly TRBD1 (6 bases). The CDR3 totals 14 residues. Per the germline V gene, CDR1 is SEHNR and CDR2 is FQNEAQ (reference sequence). Trimming shortened V by 5 bases and J by 1 base, and 11 bases separated the two germline ends. CDR3 region: CASSQRGANTEAFF. The DNA of the CDR3 is TGTGCCAGCAGCCAAAGGGGGGCGAACACTGAAGCTTTCTTT.

V is TRBV9 and J is TRBJ1-1; TRBD1 agrees at 8 bases. CDR1 and CDR2 from the germline V gene are SGDLS and YYNGEE. Trimming at V came to 5 bases and at J to 6 bases, leaving 9 bases not matched to a gene. The CDR3 is 14 amino acids. This chain's CDR3 is CASRRQGAKAEAFF. CDR3 bases: TGTGCCAGCAGGAGGCAGGGGGCGAAGGCTGAAGCTTTCTTT.

This clonotype was found a few times. This chain connects TRBV5-1 to TRBJ2-7, with D perhaps matching TRBD1 or TRBD2 (6 bases each). The CDR3 has 14 amino acids. The V gene lost 0 bases and the J gene lost 6 bases, with 13 bases spanning the gap. Looked up from germline, CDR1 is SGHRS and CDR2 is YFSETQ. CDR3: CASSLGGASGEQYF. CDR3 nucleotides: TGCGCCAGCAGCTTGGGGGGGGCAAGCGGCGAGCAGTACTTC. Using reference TRBV5-1 and TRBJ2-7 for the parts outside the CDR3, the full variable domain is KAGVTQTPRYLIKTRGQQVTLSCSPISGHRSVSWYQQTPGQGLQFLFEYFSETQRNKGNFPGRFSGRQFSNSRSEMNVSTLELGDSALYLCASSLGGASGEQYFGPGTRLTVT.

In regard to this clonotype: A read error may be the cause here, since a much bigger clone is one base away. The chain recombines TRBV12-3 or TRBV12-4 with TRBJ2-4, with D unclear. The CDR3 totals 16 residues. V gave up 5 bases and J gave up 2 bases, with 16 bases separating them. Here the CDR3 DNA reads TGTGCCAGCAGTCCTCAGAGAACCCGATCCAAAAACATTCAGTACTTC. Its translation is CASSPQRTRSKNIQYF.

This chain links TRBV29-1 with TRBJ2-7; 8 bases line up with TRBD2. There are 13 residues in the CDR3. Germline CDR1 and CDR2: SQVTM and ANQGSEA. Germline trimming cut 4 bases from V and 2 bases from J; bases unmatched to any gene: 4. CDR3 sequence: CSVVTSGPYEQYF. The CDR3 DNA reads TGCAGCGTTGTTACTAGCGGTCCCTACGAGCAGTACTTC.